Here is one T cell receptor (beta chain) with its context. Antigen specificity is unknown. The repertoire was sequenced with immunoSEQ multiplex PCR; TCRdb's copy has only in-frame clones and lacks some. The data contain tens of thousands of clones, more than 75% of them singletons. These data come from a study of OX40 agonist ivuxolimab in advanced cancers. CDR1 SNHLY and CDR2 FYNNEI come from the germline V gene. The CDR3 covers 16 residues. Trimming removed 4 bases from V and 0 bases from J, with 10 bases in between. Study observations and caveats: Antigen targets of the expanded peripheral T cells went undetermined.

The specimen comprised CD4+ or CD8+ T cells sorted from blood, sampled in a trial of the OX40 agonist ivuxolimab. The receptor was isolated from an adult with an advanced solid tumor such as melanoma, head and neck, liver or kidney cancer. The J gene is TRBJ2-6, the V gene TRBV2; the D gene could be TRBD1 or TRBD2 (5 bases each). The CDR3 sequence: CASSGGRRSGANVLTF. The CDR3 DNA is TGTGCCAGCAGTGGGGGACGCCGCTCTGGGGCCAACGTCCTGACTTTC. Filled out from reference TRBV2 and TRBJ2-6, the complete variable domain reads EPEVTQTPSHQVTQMGQEVILRCVPISNHLYFYWYRQILGQKVEFLVSFYNNEISEKSEIFDDQFSVERPDGSNFTLKIRSTKLEDSAMYFCASSGGRRSGANVLTFGAGSRLTVL.